A selection of T cell receptor beta chains follows, all from one sample in a study of T cells in Graves' hyperthyroidism and ophthalmopathy. MiXCR, applied by TCRdb to the multiplex PCR reads, yields one record per CDR3 protein. Here the sample spans roughly 100,000 distinct CDR3 sequences, roughly 44% being singletons. Sequenced input: blood. These receptors originate from a man aged 40-49 years with Graves' hyperthyroidism. CDR3s include the opening cysteine and the closing phenylalanine or tryptophan. The D gene is left open where the match is weak. Expanded clones are given a class, and other clones once, few, many or no size at all.

J gene	V gene	D gene	clone size	CDR3 protein	CDR3 DNA
TRBJ2-5	TRBV20-1	NA	NA	CSAEGGQGIHQETQYF	TGCAGTGCTGAAGGCGGGCAGGGTATCCACCAAGAGACCCAGTACTTC
TRBJ2-7	TRBV7-2	NA	many	CASSLGTSTYEQYF	TGTGCCAGCAGCTTGGGGACATCGACCTACGAGCAGTACTTC
TRBJ2-3	TRBV5-1	TRBD2	many	CASSLASGGPTDTQYF	TGCGCCAGCAGCTTGGCTAGCGGGGGCCCCACAGATACGCAGTATTTT
TRBJ1-2	TRBV28	NA	many	CASSSSYGYTF	TGTGCCAGCAGTTCCAGTTATGGCTACACCTTC
TRBJ2-5	TRBV20-1	TRBD2	NA	CSASRLAGGARQTQYF	TGCAGTGCTAGTAGACTAGCGGGGGGCGCTAGGCAGACCCAGTACTTC
TRBJ2-7	TRBV20-1	TRBD1	NA	CSARGDRGYEQYF	TGCAGTGCTAGAGGAGACAGGGGATACGAGCAGTACTTC
TRBJ1-2	TRBV29-1	TRBD1	NA	CSVVGQGVEGYTF	TGCAGCGTTGTCGGGCAGGGGGTCGAGGGCTACACCTTC
TRBJ1-6	TRBV9	NA	NA	CASSAQAGYNSPLHF	TGTGCCAGCAGCGCACAAGCGGGTTATAATTCACCCCTCCACTTT
TRBJ2-2	TRBV20-1	NA	many	CSARVAAMDTGELFF	TGCAGTGCTAGGGTAGCGGCGATGGACACCGGGGAGCTGTTTTTT
TRBJ2-5	TRBV4-1	TRBD2	many	CASSQDLAGGQETQYF	TGCGCCAGCAGCCAAGATCTAGCGGGGGGGCAAGAGACCCAGTACTTC
TRBJ1-5	TRBV11-2	NA	NA	CASSLPGPNQPQHF	TGTGCCAGCAGCCTACCGGGACCCAATCAGCCCCAGCATTTT
TRBJ2-7	TRBV7-2	NA	NA	CASSLFLDTSYEQYF	TGTGCCAGCAGTTTATTCCTGGACACTTCCTACGAGCAGTACTTC
TRBJ2-7	TRBV20-1	TRBD1	NA	CSPTLRGQGIHEQYF	TGCAGCCCAACCCTACGGGGACAGGGGATCCACGAGCAGTACTTC
TRBJ1-2	TRBV7-9	NA	once	CASGHRLRVGYTF	TGTGCCAGCGGCCACCGACTCAGGGTGGGCTACACCTTC
TRBJ2-5	TRBV20-1	TRBD2	NA	CSARDNKASGRGETQYF	TGCAGTGCCAGAGATAACAAGGCTAGCGGGAGAGGGGAGACCCAGTACTTC
TRBJ2-2	TRBV29-1	TRBD2	NA	CSVWTSADTGELFF	TGCAGCGTCTGGACTAGCGCCGACACCGGGGAGCTGTTTTTT
TRBJ2-5	TRBV25-1	TRBD1	NA	CASSPGQLETQYF	TGTGCCAGCTCCCCGGGACAGCTGGAGACCCAGTACTTC
TRBJ1-1	TRBV20-1	NA	NA	CSARGAANRMHKAFF	TGCAGTGCTAGGGGGGCGGCAAACAGGATGCACAAAGCTTTCTTT
TRBJ1-5	TRBV20-1	TRBD1	NA	CSARDRWQPPQHF	TGCAGTGCCCGGGACAGGTGGCAACCGCCCCAGCATTTT
TRBJ2-3	TRBV20-1	NA	NA	CSPTLRGPQNEQYF	TGCAGTCCGACTCTTAGGGGACCCCAAAATGAGCAGTATTTT
TRBJ2-3	TRBV6-2/TRBV6-3	TRBD2	NA	CASSYSWTSGSTDTQYF	TGTGCCAGCAGTTACAGTTGGACTAGCGGGAGCACAGATACGCAGTATTTT
TRBJ2-7	TRBV5-8	NA	many	CASSAGAAYEQYF	TGTGCCAGCAGCGCAGGGGCCGCCTACGAGCAGTACTTC
TRBJ1-5	TRBV29-1	NA	NA	CSAGSQVGDSNQPQHF	TGCAGCGCGGGCTCACAGGTTGGGGATAGCAATCAGCCCCAGCATTTT
TRBJ2-1	TRBV6-4	TRBD2	many	CASSLERGSEQFF	TGTGCCAGCAGTCTTGAGCGGGGATCGGAGCAGTTCTTC
TRBJ2-3	TRBV7-2	NA	NA	CASSSQGRIDTQYF	TGTGCCAGCAGCTCACAGGGAAGGATAGATACGCAGTATTTT
TRBJ2-7	TRBV5-8	TRBD1	NA	CASSPKTGTSYEQYF	TGTGCCAGCAGCCCAAAGACAGGGACATCTTACGAGCAGTACTTC
TRBJ2-3	TRBV10-3	NA	many	CAISRGGDSDTQYF	TGTGCCATCTCTAGGGGGGGCGATTCAGATACGCAGTATTTT
TRBJ2-5	TRBV2	NA	many	CASINPGEETQYF	TGTGCCAGCATCAACCCAGGGGAAGAGACCCAGTACTTC
TRBJ2-4	TRBV4-2	TRBD2	NA	CASSQDLGTSGTKNIQYF	TGTGCCAGCAGCCAAGATCTGGGGACTAGTGGCACCAAAAACATTCAGTACTTC
TRBJ1-2	TRBV7-2	TRBD1	NA	CASSYGTGAKGYTF	TGTGCCAGCAGCTACGGGACAGGGGCGAAAGGCTACACCTTC
TRBJ2-7	TRBV2	NA	NA	CASSMAREQYF	TGTGCCAGCAGTATGGCCCGGGAGCAGTACTTC
TRBJ1-3	TRBV7-8	TRBD1	NA	CASSSRQGFTIYF	TGTGCCAGCAGCTCCCGACAGGGGTTCACCATATATTTT
TRBJ2-2	TRBV12-3/TRBV12-4	TRBD2	NA	CASSKRSGRGTGELFF	TGTGCCAGCAGCAAGCGCAGCGGGAGGGGCACCGGGGAGCTGTTTTTT
TRBJ2-5	TRBV12-5	NA	NA	CASGSAETQYF	TGTGCTAGTGGTTCGGCGGAGACCCAGTACTTC
TRBJ2-1	TRBV12-3/TRBV12-4	NA	once	CASRRQLNSNEQFF	TGCGCCAGCAGGCGACAGCTAAACTCCAATGAGCAGTTCTTC
TRBJ2-5	TRBV20-1	TRBD2	NA	CSARGVSGWLYGETQYF	TGCAGTGCTAGGGGGGTTAGCGGGTGGTTATATGGGGAGACCCAGTACTTC
TRBJ2-7	TRBV6-5	TRBD1	once	CASSRTRTGTEQYF	TGTGCCAGCAGTCGCACAAGGACAGGGACCGAGCAGTACTTC
TRBJ2-7	TRBV7-3	NA	few	CASSFVIEGPYEQYF	TGTGCCAGCAGTTTTGTTATCGAGGGACCCTACGAGCAGTACTTC
TRBJ2-7	TRBV29-1	NA	many	CSVVISMREQYF	TGCAGCGTTGTCATTTCGATGCGCGAGCAGTACTTC
TRBJ1-5	TRBV5-1	NA	NA	CASSLAAETQHF	TGCGCCAGCAGCTTGGCCGCAGAGACCCAGCATTTT
TRBJ2-3	TRBV29-1	NA	NA	CSAVQATDTQYF	TGCAGCGCCGTACAGGCCACAGATACGCAGTATTTT
TRBJ2-4	TRBV25-1	NA	NA	CANSTTGRGDIQYF	TGTGCCAACAGTACCACAGGGAGAGGGGACATTCAGTACTTC
TRBJ2-1	TRBV15	NA	NA	CATTTGTAGNNEQFF	TGTGCCACCACCACCGGGACCGCGGGTAACAATGAGCAGTTCTTC
TRBJ1-2	TRBV10-3	NA	NA	CAISEGDRGYTF	TGTGCCATCAGTGAGGGGGATCGGGGCTACACCTTC
TRBJ1-3	TRBV3-1	NA	NA	CASSQGPDTIYF	TGTGCCAGCAGCCAGGGGCCGGACACCATATATTTT
TRBJ1-5	TRBV20-1	TRBD1	many	CSARGPGQKYSNQPQHF	TGCAGTGCTAGAGGACCGGGACAGAAATATAGCAATCAGCCCCAGCATTTT